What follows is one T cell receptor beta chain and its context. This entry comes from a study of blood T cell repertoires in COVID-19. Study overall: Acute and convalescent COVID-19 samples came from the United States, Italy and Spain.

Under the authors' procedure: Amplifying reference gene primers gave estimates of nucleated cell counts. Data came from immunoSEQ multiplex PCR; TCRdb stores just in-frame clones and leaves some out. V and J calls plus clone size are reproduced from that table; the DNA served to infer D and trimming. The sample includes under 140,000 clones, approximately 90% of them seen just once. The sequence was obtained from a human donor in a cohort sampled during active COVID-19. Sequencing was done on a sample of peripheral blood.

The CDR3 loop reads CASSPRTTSGAQYF. CDR3 coding DNA: TGTGCCAGCAGCCCCCGCACGACTAGCGGGGCGCAGTATTTT. The chain uses TRBV7-3 and TRBJ2-3; TRBD2 matches at 11 bases. Germline CDR1 is SGHTA and CDR2 is FQGTGA. The CDR3 totals 14 residues. After removal of 5 bases from V and 10 bases from J, the junction contained 8 bases not matched to a gene. The whole variable domain, remainder taken from reference TRBV7-3 and TRBJ2-3, is GAGVSQTPSNKVTEKGKYVELRCDPISGHTALYWYRQSLGQGPEFLIYFQGTGAADDSGLPNDRFFAVRPEGSVSTLKIQRTERGDSAVYLCASSPRTTSGAQYFGPGTRLTVL.